This TCR beta chain was captured by sequencing in a study of shared clonotypes between healthy human individuals. This clone has a handful of counts. A deep-level run was used for the assay. Sequencing used immunoSEQ multiplex PCR; TCRdb keeps in-frame clones, though not all of them. This table holds some 630,000 clones, 60% to 80% found once. Germline V gives CDR1 SGHRS, CDR2 YFSETQ. This CDR3 is 13 amino acids long. Trimming stripped 6 bases from V and 4 bases from J, with 13 bases between. Sequencing used memory CD4+ T cells sorted from blood. Specified subset: CD45RA-negative fraction. The source is a woman aged 25 to 39 in good health. V is TRBV5-1 and J is TRBJ2-5; D gene uncertain. The CDR3 DNA sequence: TGCGCCAGCATGGCTAGTAATAGAGAGACCCAGTACTTC. Translation gives CASMASNRETQYF. The full variable domain, its missing parts supplied by reference TRBV5-1 and TRBJ2-5, is KAGVTQTPRYLIKTRGQQVTLSCSPISGHRSVSWYQQTPGQGLQFLFEYFSETQRNKGNFPGRFSGRQFSNSRSEMNVSTLELGDSALYLCASMASNRETQYFGPGTRLLVL.